The sample holds one count of the clone carrying this T cell receptor (beta chain). What it binds is unknown. An assay was performed, and its level was deep. The protocol was immunoSEQ multiplex PCR, while the TCRdb copy is restricted to in-frame clones and leaves out a portion. Of hundreds of thousands of clones listed, 90% to 95% are singletons. The data stem from a study of shared clonotypes between healthy human individuals. Study observations and caveats: Shared clonotypes across all four donors exceeded non-shared ones in generation probability.

V lost 7 bases, J lost 4 bases, and 16 bases lay in between. The CDR3 covers 14 residues. In germline, CDR1 is LNHDA, CDR2 SQIVND (reference sequence). Positive CCR7 selection of CD45RO-negative cells yielded the naive CD8 cells, and terminally differentiated effector memory CD45RA+ cells were excluded. This rearrangement joins TRBV19 to TRBJ1-1; perhaps TRBD1 as D (6 bases). The receptor comes from a man in his thirties or forties in good health. Sequenced sample: naive CD8+ T cells sorted from blood. The DNA for the CDR3 is TGTGCCAGTACCCAGACAGGTCTGGGCACTGAAGCTTTCTTT. Protein sequence: CASTQTGLGTEAFF.